This T cell receptor beta chain was identified in a study of blood T cell repertoires in COVID-19. On the study more broadly: Whether acute or convalescent, the COVID-19 samples came from the United States, Italy and Spain.

Here immunoSEQ multiplex PCR was the method, and the copy in TCRdb shows in-frame clones only, minus some. The data hold about 55,000 clones, with 85% to 90% observed a single time. Trimming left V 8 bases short and J 0 bases short, with 16 bases between. The CDR3 contains 16 residues. CDR1 is MNHEY, CDR2 SMNVEV, per germline (reference sequence). Sequencing used peripheral blood. This TCR came from a human donor in a cohort sampled during active COVID-19. The V call is TRBV27, the J call TRBJ2-2; possible D gene TRBD1, 6 bases. Written as DNA, the CDR3 is TGTGCCAGCTGCCGGGACACGATCGCGAACACCGGGGAGCTGTTTTTT. The encoded protein is CASCRDTIANTGELFF.